This T cell receptor beta chain was profiled in a study of T-cell memory formation after mild COVID-19. Study in general: The study found TCR clusters largely donor specific. Study-wide points: CD4/CD8 balance characterized clones contracting day 15 to 85, and CD4+ skew characterized later expanders.

Germline loops: CDR1 LNHDA, CDR2 SQIVND (reference sequence). Trimming cost V 8 bases and J 4 bases, with 11 bases left between them. The CDR3 is made up of 13 amino acids. For this clonotype: The antigen is not known.

TCRdb reprocessed the 5' RACE reads via MiXCR and lists one record per CDR3 protein. Among hundreds of thousands of distinct CDR3 sequences listed, around 21% were seen once. The chain employs TRBV19 and TRBJ1-4; D perhaps matches TRBD1 (5 bases). The receptor was isolated from an adult woman who had mild COVID-19 (a few samples of this study predate the infection). Cell type and time point are not known. Sequencing used PBMCs or a T cell subset sorted from them (not recorded which). CDR3 sequence (DNA): TGTGCCAGTCTCGGGACTTTTAATGAAAAACTGTTTTTT. Residues: CASLGTFNEKLFF.